A single sample is the source of the 3 T cell receptor beta chains below, sequenced in a study of CD8+ T cells in alopecia areata. RNA extraction was followed by reverse transcription into cDNA, which acted as the sequencing template. TCRdb's table, derived via immunoSEQ multiplex PCR, lists solely in-frame clones and lacks some. The sample has more than 100,000 clones; 50% to 60% are singletons. The sequencing used CD4+ T cells sorted from blood, collected at week 0. The source of these receptors is a human donor with alopecia areata.

The chain uses TRBV10-3 and TRBJ2-6; 10 bases fit TRBD1. The CDR3 is 15 amino acids. The J segment lost 3 bases and the V segment lost 8 bases, leaving 4 bases of the junction unmatched. Per the germline V gene, CDR1 is ENHRY and CDR2 is SYGVKD. DNA of the CDR3: TGTGCCATCGGGGACAGGGGATATGGGGCCAACGTCCTGACTTTC. This encodes CAIGDRGYGANVLTF.

The chain joins TRBV11-1 to TRBJ1-5; maybe TRBD1 (6 bases). The germline gives CDR1 SGHAT, CDR2 FQDESV (reference sequence). Between the trimmed V and J ends, which lost 4 bases and 7 bases, there was a span of 8 bases. The CDR3 runs to 12 residues. CDR3 DNA sequence: TGTGCCAGCAGCTCAGGGGACCAGCCCCAGCATTTT. Protein sequence: CASSSGDQPQHF.

A few counts support this clone. The chain couples TRBV7-2 to TRBJ2-7; TRBD2 might be the D (5 bases). Trimming removed 4 bases at V and 2 bases at J, with 15 bases between. The CDR3 consists of 15 residues. The germline V gene has CDR1 SGHTA and CDR2 FQGNSA. The CDR3 is CASSSGALATYEQYF. The CDR3 nucleotides are TGTGCCAGCAGCTCCGGAGCTCTAGCAACCTACGAGCAGTACTTC. Full variable domain (rest looked up from reference TRBV7-2 and TRBJ2-7): GAGVSQSPSNKVTEKGKDVELRCDPISGHTALYWYRQSLGQGLEFLIYFQGNSAPDKSGLPSDRFSAERTGGSVSTLTIQRTQQEDSAVYLCASSSGALATYEQYFGPGTRLTVT.